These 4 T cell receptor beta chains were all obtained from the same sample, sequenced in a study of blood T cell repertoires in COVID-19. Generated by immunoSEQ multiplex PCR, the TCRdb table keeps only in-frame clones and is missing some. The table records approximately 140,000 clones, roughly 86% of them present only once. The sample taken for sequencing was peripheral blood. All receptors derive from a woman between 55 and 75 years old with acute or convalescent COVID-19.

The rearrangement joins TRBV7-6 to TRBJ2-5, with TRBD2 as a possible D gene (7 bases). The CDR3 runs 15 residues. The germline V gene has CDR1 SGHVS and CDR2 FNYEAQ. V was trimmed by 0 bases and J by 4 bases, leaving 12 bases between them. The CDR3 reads CASSLAGGRGETQYF. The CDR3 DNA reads TGTGCCAGCAGCTTAGCGGGGGGGCGCGGAGAGACCCAGTACTTC.

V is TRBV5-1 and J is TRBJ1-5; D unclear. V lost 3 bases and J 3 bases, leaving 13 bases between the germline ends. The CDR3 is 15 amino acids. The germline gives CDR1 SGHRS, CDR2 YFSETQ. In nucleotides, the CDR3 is TGCGCCAGCAGCTGGGTGGGAGGCTCCAATCAGCCCCAGCATTTT. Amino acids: CASSWVGGSNQPQHF. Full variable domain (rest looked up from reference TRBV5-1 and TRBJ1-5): KAGVTQTPRYLIKTRGQQVTLSCSPISGHRSVSWYQQTPGQGLQFLFEYFSETQRNKGNFPGRFSGRQFSNSRSEMNVSTLELGDSALYLCASSWVGGSNQPQHFGDGTRLSIL.

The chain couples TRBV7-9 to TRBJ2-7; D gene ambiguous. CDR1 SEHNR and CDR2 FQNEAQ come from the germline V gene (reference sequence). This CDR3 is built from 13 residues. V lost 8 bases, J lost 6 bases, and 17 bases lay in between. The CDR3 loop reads CASGIPAGFEQYF. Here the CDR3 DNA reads TGTGCCAGCGGAATCCCCGCAGGTTTCGAGCAGTACTTC.

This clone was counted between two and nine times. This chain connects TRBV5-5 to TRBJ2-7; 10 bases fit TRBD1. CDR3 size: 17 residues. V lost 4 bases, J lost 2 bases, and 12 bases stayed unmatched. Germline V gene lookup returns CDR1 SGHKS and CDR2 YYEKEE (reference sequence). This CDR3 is CASSPITGQGFPYEQYF. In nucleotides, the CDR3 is TGTGCCAGCAGCCCGATCACGGGACAGGGGTTCCCCTACGAGCAGTACTTC. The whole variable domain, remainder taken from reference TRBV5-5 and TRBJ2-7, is DAGVTQSPTHLIKTRGQQVTLRCSPISGHKSVSWYQQVLGQGPQFIFQYYEKEERGRGNFPDRFSARQFPNYSSELNVNALLLGDSALYLCASSPITGQGFPYEQYFGPGTRLTVT.